The source of this T cell receptor beta chain is a study of radiation and T cells in renal cell carcinoma. On the study more broadly: Nephrectomy followed 15 Gy stereotactic body radiation by 4 weeks.

The CDR3 is made up of 12 amino acids. CDR1 LGHNA and CDR2 YNFKEQ come from the germline V gene. The V and J ends lost 6 bases and 9 bases respectively, with 12 bases between them. Produced via immunoSEQ multiplex PCR; TCRdb's table is partial and in-frame only. Of about 130,000 clones in the sample, 88% are singletons; the top ten hold about 5.6%. With regard to this clone: Its antigen is not known.

General study findings and limits: From baseline, blood top tumor clonotypes peaked at 2 weeks post-radiation. No pretreatment tumor biopsies were available for baseline clonotypes.

Time point here: blood 2 weeks post-SBRT. Treatment in this sample: 15 Gy SBRT to primary tumor, nephrectomy 4 weeks later. This chain joins TRBV4-2 and TRBJ2-1; D gene unclear. Material: blood, obtained from a patient whose treatment included radiotherapy and nephrectomy. The origin of this receptor is a woman between 65 and 79 years old with renal cell carcinoma. This CDR3 is CASRAGGLEQFF. The CDR3 DNA reads as TGTGCCAGCAGGGCTGGCGGCCTTGAGCAGTTCTTC.